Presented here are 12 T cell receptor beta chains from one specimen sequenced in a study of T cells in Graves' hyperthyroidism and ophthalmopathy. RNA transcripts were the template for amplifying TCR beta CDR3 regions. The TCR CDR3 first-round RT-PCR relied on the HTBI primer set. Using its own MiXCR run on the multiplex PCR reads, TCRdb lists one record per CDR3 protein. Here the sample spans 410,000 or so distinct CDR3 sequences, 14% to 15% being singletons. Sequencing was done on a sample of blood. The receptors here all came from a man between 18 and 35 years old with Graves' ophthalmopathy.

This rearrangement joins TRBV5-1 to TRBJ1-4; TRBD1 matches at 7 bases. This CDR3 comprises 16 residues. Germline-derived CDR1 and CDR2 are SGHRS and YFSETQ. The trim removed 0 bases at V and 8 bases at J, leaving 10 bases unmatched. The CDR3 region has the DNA TGCGCCAGCAGCTTGGAGGGGGCTGGCGTTAGGGAAAAACTGTTTTTT. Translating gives CASSLEGAGVREKLFF.

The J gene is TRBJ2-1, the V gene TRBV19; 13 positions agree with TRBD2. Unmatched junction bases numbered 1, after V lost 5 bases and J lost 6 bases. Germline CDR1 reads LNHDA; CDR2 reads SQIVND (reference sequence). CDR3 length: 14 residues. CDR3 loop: CASSGLAGVNEQFF. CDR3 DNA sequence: TGTGCCAGTAGTGGACTAGCGGGAGTCAATGAGCAGTTCTTC.

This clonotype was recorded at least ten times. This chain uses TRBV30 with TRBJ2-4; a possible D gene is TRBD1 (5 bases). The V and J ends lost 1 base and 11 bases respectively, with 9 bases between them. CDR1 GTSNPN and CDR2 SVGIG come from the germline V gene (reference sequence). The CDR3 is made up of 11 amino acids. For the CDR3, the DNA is TGTGCCTGGAGTGGATCGACAGTTCAGTACTTC. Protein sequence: CAWSGSTVQYF.

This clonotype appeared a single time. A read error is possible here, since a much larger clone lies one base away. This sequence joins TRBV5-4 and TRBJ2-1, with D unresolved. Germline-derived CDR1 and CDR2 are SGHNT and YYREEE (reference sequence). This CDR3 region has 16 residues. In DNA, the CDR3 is TGTGCCAGCAGCTTGGAAGGGTCCGGTTCCTACAATGAGCGGTTCTTC. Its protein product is CASSLEGSGSYNERFF.

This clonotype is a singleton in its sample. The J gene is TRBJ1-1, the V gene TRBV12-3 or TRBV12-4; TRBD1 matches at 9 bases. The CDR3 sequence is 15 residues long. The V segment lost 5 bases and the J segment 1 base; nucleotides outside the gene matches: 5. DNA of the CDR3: TGTGCCAGCAGTGTGGGACAGGGTGGGAACACTGAAGCTTTCTTT. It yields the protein CASSVGQGGNTEAFF.

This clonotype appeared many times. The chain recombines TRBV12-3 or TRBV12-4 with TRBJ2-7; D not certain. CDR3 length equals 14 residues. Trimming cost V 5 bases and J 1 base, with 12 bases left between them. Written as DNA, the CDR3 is TGTGCCAGCAGTCCGTCCCGGGTGTCCTACGAGCAGTACTTC. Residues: CASSPSRVSYEQYF.

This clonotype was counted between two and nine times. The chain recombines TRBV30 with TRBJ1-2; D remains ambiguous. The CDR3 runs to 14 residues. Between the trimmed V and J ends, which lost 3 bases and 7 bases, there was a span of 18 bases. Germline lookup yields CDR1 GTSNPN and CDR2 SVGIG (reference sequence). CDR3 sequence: CAWRVDGARAGYTF. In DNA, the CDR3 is TGTGCCTGGAGAGTGGACGGAGCTAGGGCTGGCTACACCTTC.

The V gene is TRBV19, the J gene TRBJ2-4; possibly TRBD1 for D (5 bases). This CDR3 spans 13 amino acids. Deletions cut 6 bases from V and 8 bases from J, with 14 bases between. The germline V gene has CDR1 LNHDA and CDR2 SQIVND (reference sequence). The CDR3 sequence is CASRGRVIDIQYF. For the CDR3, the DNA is TGTGCCAGTAGGGGGCGCGTGATAGACATTCAGTACTTC.

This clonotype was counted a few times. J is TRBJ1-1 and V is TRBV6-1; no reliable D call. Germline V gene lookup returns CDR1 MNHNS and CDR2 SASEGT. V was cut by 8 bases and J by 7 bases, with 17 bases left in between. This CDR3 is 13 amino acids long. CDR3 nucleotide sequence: TGTGCCAGCCTACACGACAACCAATTTGAAGCTTTCTTT. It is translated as CASLHDNQFEAFF.

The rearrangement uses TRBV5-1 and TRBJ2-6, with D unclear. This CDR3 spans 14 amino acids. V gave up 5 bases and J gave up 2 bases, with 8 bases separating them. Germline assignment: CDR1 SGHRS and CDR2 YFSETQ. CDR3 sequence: CASRGPPGANVLTF. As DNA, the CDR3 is TGCGCCAGCAGAGGTCCCCCTGGGGCCAACGTCCTGACTTTC.

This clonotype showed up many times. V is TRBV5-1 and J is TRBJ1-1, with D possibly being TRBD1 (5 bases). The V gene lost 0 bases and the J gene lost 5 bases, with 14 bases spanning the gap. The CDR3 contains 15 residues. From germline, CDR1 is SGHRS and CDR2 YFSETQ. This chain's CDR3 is CASSLVPGPGTEAFF. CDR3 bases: TGCGCCAGCAGCTTGGTGCCAGGGCCGGGAACTGAAGCTTTCTTT.

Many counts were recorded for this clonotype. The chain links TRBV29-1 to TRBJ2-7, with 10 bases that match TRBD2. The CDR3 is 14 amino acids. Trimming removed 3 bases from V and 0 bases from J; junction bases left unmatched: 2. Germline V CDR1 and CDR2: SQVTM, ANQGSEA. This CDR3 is CSVELAGGSYEQYF. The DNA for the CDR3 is TGCAGCGTTGAGTTAGCGGGAGGCTCCTACGAGCAGTACTTC.